This T cell receptor beta chain was identified during a study of T cell changes during pregnancy in multiple sclerosis. Sequencing used immunoSEQ multiplex PCR; TCRdb keeps in-frame clones, though not all of them. The table lists approximately 100,000 clones, approximately 92% of them singletons. With V trimmed by 2 bases and J by 6 bases, 4 bases remained unmatched. This CDR3 has 14 residues. Germline V CDR1 and CDR2: MNHNY, SVGAGI (reference sequence). The sequence derives from a female donor with multiple sclerosis, enrolled in a pregnancy study. V is TRBV6-6 and J is TRBJ1-2, with TRBD1 matching over 9 bases. The sample consisted of peripheral blood, taken in the second trimester of pregnancy. CDR3 sequence: CASSYPTGGDGYTF. As DNA, the CDR3 is TGTGCCAGCAGTTACCCCACAGGGGGCGATGGCTACACCTTC.